The T cell receptor (beta chain) described here comes from a study of shared clonotypes between healthy human individuals. Study at large: Two women and a few men aged 18 to 49 served as donors. Plates per donor: three CD4 naive, three CD4 memory, two CD8 naive, one CD8 memory.

Trimming removed 6 bases from V and 0 bases from J, with 12 bases in between. This CDR3 is 14 amino acids long. Germline V gene data show CDR1 as LNHDA and CDR2 as SQIVND (reference sequence). Assay execution proceeded at the deep level. Measured with immunoSEQ multiplex PCR; TCRdb has only the in-frame clones, and not every one. Here the sample spans 2 million to 2.5 million clones, roughly 93% being singletons. The chain recombines TRBV19 with TRBJ2-7; D perhaps matches TRBD1 (6 bases). The sequence derives from a man between 18 and 35 years old in good health. Some clones in this sample may be carry-over from other donors' samples. The sequenced material came from naive CD4+ T cells from PBMCs. Sample subset: CD45RA+ positively selected. As DNA, the CDR3 is TGTGCCAGTAGATCCAGGGGTCCCTCCTACGAGCAGTACTTC. Its protein is CASRSRGPSYEQYF.